The 18 T cell receptor beta chains below come from one sample, sequenced in a study of cytotoxic CD8 clonotypes in ibrutinib-treated CLL. Assay: immunoSEQ multiplex PCR; the TCRdb copy retains only in-frame clones and omits some. This sample yields just over 45,000 clones, of which around 73% are seen a single time; about 13% belongs to the top ten. The starting material was PBMCs, obtained after 12 months of ibrutinib treatment. The origin of the receptors is a human donor with chronic lymphocytic leukemia.

This clone showed up just a few times. The chain uses TRBV7-8 and TRBJ1-1, with a weak D call TRBD1 (6 bases). V dropped 3 bases and J dropped 5 bases, with 10 bases sitting between them. Germline CDR1 is SGHVS and CDR2 is FQNEAQ. The CDR3 covers 13 residues. DNA for the CDR3: TGTGCCAGCAGCTTTACAGGGTTGACTGAAGCTTTCTTT. Amino acids: CASSFTGLTEAFF.

The V call is TRBV5-5, the J call TRBJ2-2; D gene uncertain. The V end was cut by 3 bases, the J end by 5 bases, with 14 bases between. From germline, CDR1 is SGHKS and CDR2 YYEKEE (reference sequence). This CDR3 has 15 residues. CDR3 sequence (DNA): TGTGCCAGCAGCTCGGACGGCCTCAGGACCGGGGAGCTGTTTTTT. Its translation is CASSSDGLRTGELFF.

The chain joins TRBV18 to TRBJ1-5; D might be TRBD1 (5 bases). Per germline, CDR1 KGHSH and CDR2 LQKENI. V was cut by 0 bases and J by 7 bases, with 10 bases left in between. The CDR3 has 14 residues. The CDR3 coding sequence is TGTGCCAGCTCACCACCGGCAGGGAACCAGCCCCAGCATTTT. This codes for CASSPPAGNQPQHF.

The gene calls are TRBV6-6 and TRBJ1-3; D is unresolved. Germline loops: CDR1 MNHNY, CDR2 SVGAGI (reference sequence). The CDR3 runs to 16 residues. V was cut by 2 bases and J by 2 bases, with 13 bases left in between. CDR3 region: CASSYRAARPGNTIYF. CDR3 bases: TGTGCCAGCAGTTACCGGGCAGCACGCCCTGGAAACACCATATATTTT.

This clone appeared a few times. This chain uses TRBV19 with TRBJ2-7, with TRBD1 as a possible D gene (6 bases). There are 13 residues in the CDR3. V lost 1 base, J lost 9 bases, and 13 bases lay in between. The V gene's germline CDR1 is LNHDA and CDR2 SQIVND (reference sequence). In DNA, the CDR3 is TGTGCCAGTAGTATAGCACAGGGCGGAGTGCAGTACTTC. Amino acids: CASSIAQGGVQYF.

Here the CDR3 reads CAWSYSGNTIYF. The CDR3 DNA reads TGTGCCTGGAGTTACTCTGGAAACACCATATATTTT. The chain recombines TRBV30 with TRBJ1-3; D ambiguous. The CDR3 totals 12 residues. V lost 2 bases, J lost 0 bases, and 2 bases lay in between. Germline assignment: CDR1 GTSNPN and CDR2 SVGIG (reference sequence).

The chain combines TRBV6-6 with TRBJ1-1; D is perhaps TRBD1 (6 bases). The germline V and J ends were trimmed by 2 bases and 2 bases, with 9 bases remaining between them. The length of the CDR3 is 14 residues. Per the germline V gene, CDR1 is MNHNY and CDR2 is SVGAGI (reference sequence). The CDR3 sequence: CASSYRGGNTEAFF. CDR3 DNA sequence: TGTGCCAGCAGTTACCGAGGGGGTAACACTGAAGCTTTCTTT.

The chain couples TRBV7-3 to TRBJ2-5; D may correspond to TRBD1 or TRBD2 (5 bases each). The CDR3 contains 14 residues. The ends were cut back, 4 bases at V and 7 bases at J, with 16 bases in the middle. From germline, CDR1 is SGHTA and CDR2 FQGTGA. The CDR3 sequence: CASSSTGPGATQYF. Written as DNA, the CDR3 is TGTGCCAGCAGCTCAACGGGGCCCGGGGCGACCCAGTACTTC.

CDR3 in DNA: TGTGCCAGCAGTTTAGGGGGCTCGGTCTATGGCTACACCTTC. Protein product: CASSLGGSVYGYTF. This chain links TRBV27 with TRBJ1-2, with a weak D call TRBD1 (6 bases). Germline V gene sequence: CDR1 MNHEY, CDR2 SMNVEV (reference sequence). V was pared by 2 bases and J by 4 bases, with 11 bases between. The CDR3 contains 14 residues.

The chain uses TRBV7-2 and TRBJ2-7; D might be TRBD2 (7 bases). This CDR3 spans 14 amino acids. Looked up from germline, CDR1 is SGHTA and CDR2 is FQGNSA. Trimming left V 5 bases short and J 2 bases short, with 13 bases between. The CDR3 loop is CASSLTGGTYEQYF. The CDR3 nucleotides read TGTGCCAGCAGCCTAACGGGGGGCACCTACGAGCAGTACTTC.

This chain links TRBV6-5 with TRBJ1-1; D ambiguous. Per the germline V gene, CDR1 is MNHEY and CDR2 is SVGAGI. This CDR3 contains 9 residues. Written as DNA, the CDR3 is TGTGTCCTATCCACTGAAGCTTTCTTT. This gives the protein CVLSTEAFF.

There are a few counts of this clone. The J gene is TRBJ2-7, the V gene TRBV11-2; D not certain. CDR1 and CDR2 (germline): SGHAT, FQNNGV. The germline V and J ends were trimmed by 1 base and 2 bases, with 12 bases remaining between them. The CDR3 is made up of 15 amino acids. CDR3 residues: CASSLAGGSPYEQYF. CDR3 DNA sequence: TGTGCCAGCAGCTTAGCGGGTGGGTCTCCCTACGAGCAGTACTTC.

CDR3 amino acids: CASSLSPYNSPLHF. In nucleotides, the CDR3 is TGTGCCAGCAGCCTCAGTCCTTATAATTCACCCCTCCACTTT. This chain links TRBV7-2 with TRBJ1-6, with no clear D. The ends were cut back, 5 bases at V and 4 bases at J, with 9 bases in the middle. Looked up from germline, CDR1 is SGHTA and CDR2 is FQGNSA. This CDR3 comprises 14 residues.

This sequence joins TRBV6-5 and TRBJ1-4; the D gene is possibly TRBD1 (5 bases). The V gene's germline CDR1 is MNHEY and CDR2 SVGAGI. The CDR3 totals 16 residues. The ends were cut back, 0 bases at V and 7 bases at J, with 15 bases in the middle. CDR3 amino acids: CASSYSNRQGFEKLFF. CDR3 nucleotide sequence: TGTGCCAGCAGTTACTCGAATCGGCAGGGTTTTGAAAAACTGTTTTTT.

This clone has more than one count but fewer than ten. The chain combines TRBV6-5 with TRBJ2-3, with D unclear. The germline V gene encodes CDR1 MNHEY and CDR2 SVGAGI. CDR3 length: 13 amino acids. Trimming removed 7 bases at V and 0 bases at J, with 8 bases between. The CDR3 protein is CASKDPSTDTQYF. CDR3 sequence (DNA): TGTGCCAGCAAGGACCCAAGCACAGATACGCAGTATTTT.

The chain combines TRBV18 with TRBJ1-1, with D tentatively TRBD1 (6 bases). CDR1 is KGHSH, CDR2 LQKENI, per germline. The V gene lost 2 bases and the J gene lost 1 base, with 17 bases spanning the gap. CDR3 length: 17 amino acids. CDR3 amino acids: CASSPTGRVMGNTEAFF. Here the CDR3 DNA reads TGTGCCAGCTCACCAACAGGGAGGGTGATGGGGAACACTGAAGCTTTCTTT.

This chain links TRBV19 with TRBJ1-5; TRBD1 is a possible D gene (5 bases). The CDR3 loop spans 17 amino acids. V was shortened by 6 bases and J by 6 bases, with 24 bases between the two germline ends. CDR1 and CDR2 (germline): LNHDA, SQIVND (reference sequence). In DNA form, the CDR3 reads TGTGCCAGTAGCGGACGGGCCGGGACTGGACCCGGTCAGCCCCAGCATTTT. Its translation is CASSGRAGTGPGQPQHF.

The rearrangement links TRBV11-2 to TRBJ1-1; TRBD1 might be the D (5 bases). This CDR3 has 16 amino acids. CDR1 and CDR2 (germline): SGHAT, FQNNGV. V was trimmed by 3 bases and J by 5 bases, leaving 19 bases between them. CDR3 sequence reads: CASSFSQGEIFTEAFF. CDR3 in DNA: TGTGCCAGCAGCTTTTCCCAGGGCGAAATATTTACTGAAGCTTTCTTT.